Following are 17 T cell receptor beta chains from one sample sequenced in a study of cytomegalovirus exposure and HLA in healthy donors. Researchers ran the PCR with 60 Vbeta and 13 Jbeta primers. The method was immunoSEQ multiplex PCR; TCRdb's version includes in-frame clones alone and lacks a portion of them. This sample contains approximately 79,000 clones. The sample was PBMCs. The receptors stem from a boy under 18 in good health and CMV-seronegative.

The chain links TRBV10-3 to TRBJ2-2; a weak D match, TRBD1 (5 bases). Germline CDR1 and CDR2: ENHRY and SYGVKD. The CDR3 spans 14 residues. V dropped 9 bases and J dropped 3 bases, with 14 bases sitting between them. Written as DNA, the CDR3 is TGTGCCATGAGGTCAGGGATCCACACCGGGGAGCTGTTTTTT. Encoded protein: CAMRSGIHTGELFF.

The CDR3 coding sequence is TGTGCCAGCAGCCAAGGGGGGGTGGATTTCTTT. This gives the protein CASSQGGVDFF. This rearrangement joins TRBV4-2 to TRBJ1-1; D may be TRBD1 (5 bases). The CDR3 totals 11 residues. Germline V CDR1 and CDR2: LGHNA, YNFKEQ. Trimming stripped 1 base from V and 13 bases from J, with 10 bases between.

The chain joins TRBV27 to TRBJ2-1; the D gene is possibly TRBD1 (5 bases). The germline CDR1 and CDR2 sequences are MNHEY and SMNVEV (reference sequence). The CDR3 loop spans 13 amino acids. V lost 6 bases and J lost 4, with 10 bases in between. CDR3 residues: CASSLRQYNEQFF. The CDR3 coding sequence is TGTGCCAGCAGCCTCAGACAGTACAATGAGCAGTTCTTC.

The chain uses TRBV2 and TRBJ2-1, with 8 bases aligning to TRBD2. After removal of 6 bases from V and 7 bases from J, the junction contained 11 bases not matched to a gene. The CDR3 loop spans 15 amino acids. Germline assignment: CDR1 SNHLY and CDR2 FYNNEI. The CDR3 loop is CASSRGLALGNEQFF. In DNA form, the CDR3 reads TGTGCCAGCAGCCGTGGACTAGCCTTGGGGAATGAGCAGTTCTTC.

The CDR3 DNA follows: TGTGCCAGCAGCTTAGCGCTCGGGGGGTCGGGTAACTATGGCTACACCTTC. It specifies CASSLALGGSGNYGYTF. The chain couples TRBV7-8 to TRBJ1-2; the D gene is possibly TRBD1 (5 bases). Germline lookup yields CDR1 SGHVS and CDR2 FQNEAQ. The V end was cut by 0 bases, the J end by 1 base, with 15 bases between. The CDR3 spans 17 residues.

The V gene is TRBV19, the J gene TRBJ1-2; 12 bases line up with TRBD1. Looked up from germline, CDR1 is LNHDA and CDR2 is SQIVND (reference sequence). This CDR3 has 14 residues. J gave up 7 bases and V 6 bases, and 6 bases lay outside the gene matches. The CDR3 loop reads CASSRDRGQVGYTF. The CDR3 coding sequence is TGTGCCAGTAGCAGGGACAGGGGGCAAGTTGGCTACACCTTC.

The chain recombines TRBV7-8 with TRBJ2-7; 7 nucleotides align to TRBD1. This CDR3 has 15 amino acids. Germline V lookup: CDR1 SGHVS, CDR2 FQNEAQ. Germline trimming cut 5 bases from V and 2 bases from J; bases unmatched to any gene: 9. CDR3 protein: CASSVRDRAAYEQYF. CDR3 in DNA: TGTGCCAGCAGCGTCAGGGACAGAGCTGCCTACGAGCAGTACTTC.

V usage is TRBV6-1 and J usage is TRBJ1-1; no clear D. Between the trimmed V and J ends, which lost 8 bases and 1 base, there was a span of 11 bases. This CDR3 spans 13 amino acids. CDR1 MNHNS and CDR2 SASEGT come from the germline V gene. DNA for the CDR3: TGTGCCAGCGAAGAACAGCAGAACACTGAAGCTTTCTTT. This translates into CASEEQQNTEAFF.

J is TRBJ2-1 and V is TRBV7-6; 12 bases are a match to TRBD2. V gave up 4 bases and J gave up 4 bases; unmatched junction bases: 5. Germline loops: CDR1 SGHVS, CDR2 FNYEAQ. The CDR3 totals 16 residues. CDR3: CASSSLLAGGYNEQFF. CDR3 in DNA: TGTGCCAGCAGCTCTCTCCTAGCGGGGGGGTACAATGAGCAGTTCTTC.

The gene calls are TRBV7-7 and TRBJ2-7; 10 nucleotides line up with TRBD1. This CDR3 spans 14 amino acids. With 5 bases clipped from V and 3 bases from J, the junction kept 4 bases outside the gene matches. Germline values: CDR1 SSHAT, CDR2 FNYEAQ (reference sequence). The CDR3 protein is CASSPGQGRYEQYF. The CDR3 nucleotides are TGTGCCAGCAGCCCGGGACAGGGGCGCTACGAGCAGTACTTC. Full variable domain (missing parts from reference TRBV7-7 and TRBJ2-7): GAGVSQSPRYKVTKRGQDVTLRCDPISSHATLYWYQQALGQGPEFLTYFNYEAQPDKSGLPSDRFSAERPEGSISTLTIQRTEQRDSAMYRCASSPGQGRYEQYFGPGTRLTVT.

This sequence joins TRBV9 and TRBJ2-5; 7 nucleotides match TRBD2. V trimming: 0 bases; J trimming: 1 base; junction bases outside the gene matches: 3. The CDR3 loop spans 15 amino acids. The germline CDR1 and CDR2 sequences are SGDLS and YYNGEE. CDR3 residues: CASSVGGRAQETQYF. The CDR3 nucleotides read TGTGCCAGCAGCGTAGGGGGGAGGGCCCAAGAGACCCAGTACTTC.

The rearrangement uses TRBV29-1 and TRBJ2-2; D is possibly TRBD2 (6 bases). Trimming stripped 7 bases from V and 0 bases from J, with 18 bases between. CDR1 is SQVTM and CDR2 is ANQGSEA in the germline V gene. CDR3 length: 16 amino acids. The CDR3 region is CSASGTGLPNTGELFF. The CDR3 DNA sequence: TGCAGCGCCTCCGGGACGGGACTTCCGAACACCGGGGAGCTGTTTTTT.

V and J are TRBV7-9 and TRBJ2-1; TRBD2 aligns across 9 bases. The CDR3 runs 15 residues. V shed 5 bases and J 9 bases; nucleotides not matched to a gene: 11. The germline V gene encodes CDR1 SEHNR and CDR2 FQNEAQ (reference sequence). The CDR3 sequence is CASSLSSGKWGEQFF. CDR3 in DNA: TGTGCCAGCAGCCTATCTAGCGGGAAATGGGGTGAGCAGTTCTTC.

Written as DNA, the CDR3 is TGTGCCTTACATACAGGGACAGCAATGACTGAAGCTTTCTTT. Protein sequence: CALHTGTAMTEAFF. This rearrangement joins TRBV30 to TRBJ1-1; TRBD1 matches 7 bases. CDR3 size: 14 residues. Germline V CDR1 and CDR2: GTSNPN, SVGIG (reference sequence). J lost 5 bases, V lost 7 bases, and 13 bases had no gene match.

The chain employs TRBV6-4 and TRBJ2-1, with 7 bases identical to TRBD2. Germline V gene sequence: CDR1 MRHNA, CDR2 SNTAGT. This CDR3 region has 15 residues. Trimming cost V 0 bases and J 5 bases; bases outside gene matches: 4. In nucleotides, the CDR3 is TGTGCCAGCAGTGACTCGGCGGGAGATCACAATGAGCAGTTCTTC. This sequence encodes CASSDSAGDHNEQFF.

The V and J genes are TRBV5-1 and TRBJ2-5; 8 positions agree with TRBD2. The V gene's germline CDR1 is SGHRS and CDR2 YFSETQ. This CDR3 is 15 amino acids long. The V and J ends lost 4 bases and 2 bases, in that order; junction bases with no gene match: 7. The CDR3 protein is CASSKWAGGQETQYF. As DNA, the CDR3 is TGCGCCAGCAGCAAATGGGCGGGGGGACAAGAGACCCAGTACTTC.

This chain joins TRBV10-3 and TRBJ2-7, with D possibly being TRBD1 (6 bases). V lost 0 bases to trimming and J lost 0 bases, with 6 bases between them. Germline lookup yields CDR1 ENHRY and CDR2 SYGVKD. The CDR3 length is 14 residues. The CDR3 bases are TGTGCCATCAGTGAGTCGGACAGCTCCTACGAGCAGTACTTC. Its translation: CAISESDSSYEQYF.